This T cell receptor beta chain emerged from a study of blood T cell repertoires in COVID-19. Here immunoSEQ multiplex PCR was the method, and the copy in TCRdb shows in-frame clones only, minus some. The sample has under 300,000 clones; around 88% are singletons. The CDR3 runs 14 residues. The germline V and J ends were trimmed by 3 bases and 6 bases, with 15 bases remaining between them. Germline V gene data show CDR1 as SGHAT and CDR2 as FQNNGV. Two negative PCRs, clearance, or symptom resolution were required of recovered Cohort 3 donors. The genes are TRBV11-2 and TRBJ2-7; unclear D gene. The origin of this receptor is a man in his forties or fifties who had recovered from COVID-19. The sequencing sample was made of PBMCs or T cells enriched from blood (not recorded which). DNA for the CDR3: TGTGCCAGCAGCTTCATGGCAGGCCCTGGCGAGCAGTACTTC. Residues: CASSFMAGPGEQYF. Complete variable domain (other parts from reference TRBV11-2 and TRBJ2-7): EAGVAQSPRYKIIEKRQSVAFWCNPISGHATLYWYQQILGQGPKLLIQFQNNGVVDDSQLPKDRFSAERLKGVDSTLKIQPAKLEDSAVYLCASSFMAGPGEQYFGPGTRLTVT.